The T cell receptor beta chain under discussion was sequenced for a study of blood T cell repertoires in COVID-19. Study at large: Specimens from acute and convalescent COVID-19 originated in the United States, Italy and Spain.

Someone with COVID-19 had been met by exposed participants within 2 weeks before study entry. Profiling relied on immunoSEQ multiplex PCR, and the TCRdb table lists in-frame clones only, not all of them. Found here are around 400,000 clones, roughly 92% of them singletons; the top ten hold over 0.7%. The CDR3 has 13 amino acids. Trimming stripped 4 bases from V and 3 bases from J, with 10 bases between. Germline values: CDR1 MNHEY, CDR2 SMNVEV (reference sequence). The V and J genes are TRBV27 and TRBJ2-7; D is uncertain. The source material was PBMCs or T cells enriched from blood (not recorded which). The sequence was collected from a woman aged 40 to 50 who had been exposed to COVID-19. The CDR3 loop reads CASSSPPLYEQYF. The CDR3 coding sequence is TGTGCCAGCAGTTCCCCCCCCCTCTACGAGCAGTACTTC.